This T cell receptor (beta chain) was identified in a study of blood T cell repertoires in COVID-19. As for the study in general: Acute and convalescent COVID-19 specimens originated in the United States, Italy and Spain. The analysed material was cDNA or gDNA that came from T cells, B-cell-depleted T cells, or PBMCs.

CDR3 length: 14 amino acids. Trimming took 3 bases from V and 1 from J, leaving 7 bases between them. Germline V lookup: CDR1 LNHDA, CDR2 SQIVND (reference sequence). Per the study methods: Cell counts per sample came from amplifying reference gene primers. TCRdb's table, derived via immunoSEQ multiplex PCR, lists solely in-frame clones and lacks some. D and trimming were read from the DNA, whereas the V and J calls and clone size are those reported in that table. Here the sample spans under 200,000 clones, approximately 88% being singletons. The J gene is TRBJ2-1, the V gene TRBV19; D possibly corresponds to TRBD2 (5 bases). Sequences were obtained from peripheral blood. This sequence was found in a woman older than 75 with active or convalescent COVID-19. CDR3 nucleotide sequence: TGTGCCAGTAGTATCGGGGTATCCTACAATGAGCAGTTCTTC. This codes for CASSIGVSYNEQFF.